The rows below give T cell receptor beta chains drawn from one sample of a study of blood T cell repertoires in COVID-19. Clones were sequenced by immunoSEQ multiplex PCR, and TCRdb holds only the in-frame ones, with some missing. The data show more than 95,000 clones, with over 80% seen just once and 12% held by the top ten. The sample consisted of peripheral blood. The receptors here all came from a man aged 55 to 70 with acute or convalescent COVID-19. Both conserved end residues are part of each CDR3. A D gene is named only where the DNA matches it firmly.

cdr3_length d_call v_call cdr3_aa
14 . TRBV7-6 CASSQGTRNTEAFF
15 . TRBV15 CATSSTPGAPTEQFF
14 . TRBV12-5 CASGSPGSYNEQFF
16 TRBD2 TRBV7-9 CASSSGGSGRLDTQYF
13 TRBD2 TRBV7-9 CATRTSSYNEQFF
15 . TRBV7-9 CASSLVGAQADTQYF
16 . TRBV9 CASSVTPGGRDSPLHF
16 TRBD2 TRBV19 CASMGYPAGAGDTQYF
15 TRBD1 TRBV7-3 CASSLGPTGAETQYF
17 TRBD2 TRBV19 CASSILSGRSSVYEQYF
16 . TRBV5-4 CASNWGGLTSAGELFF
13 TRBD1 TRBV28 CASTPRQGSPLHF
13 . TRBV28 CASSFPGTYEQYF
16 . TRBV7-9 CASSWAGARGYNEQFF
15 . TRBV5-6 CASSLARGSSYEQYF
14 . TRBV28 CASSSGEASYGYTF
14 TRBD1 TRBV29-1 CSVETTGDSYEQYF
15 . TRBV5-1 CASSLISPGGYEQYF
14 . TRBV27 CASRGAGVEYEQYF
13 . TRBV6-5 CASKEGLNYGYTF
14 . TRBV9 CASSVALQNSPLHF
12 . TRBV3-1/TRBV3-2 CASESSYNEQFF
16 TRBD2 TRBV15 CATSRGTSGRYNEQFF
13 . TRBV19 CASRTFNTGELFF
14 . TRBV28 CASSQGRGGYGYTF
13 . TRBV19 CASRRTPRSPLHF
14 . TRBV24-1 CATTGTTNTGELFF
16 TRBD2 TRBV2 CASSALTSGSTDTQYF
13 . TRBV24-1 CATSDSGDYGYTF
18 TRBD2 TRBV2 CASSDGGSGVTSSYEQYF
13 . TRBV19 CASSMRGLYGYTF
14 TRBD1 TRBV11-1 CASNIGQGAGEQYF
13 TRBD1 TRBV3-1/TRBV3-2 CASSQTRTGSQYF
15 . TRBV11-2 CASSFRTAMGTEAFF
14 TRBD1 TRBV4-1 CASSLGQGSYEQYF
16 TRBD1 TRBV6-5 CASSWTGGAGHTEAFF
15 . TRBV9 CASSPQSSGANVLTF
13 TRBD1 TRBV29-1 CSVGDRGHSGYTF
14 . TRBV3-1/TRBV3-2 CASSRGEPFTGYTF
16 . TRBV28 CASSFSSRVNPYGYTF
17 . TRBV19 CASSMSSASRSSYEQYF
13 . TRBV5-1 CASSLSTGNTIYF
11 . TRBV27 CASSSGNTIYF